Listed below are T cell receptor beta chains from one sample, sequenced in a study of beta chain features in type 1 diabetes. Assay used: immunoSEQ multiplex PCR; TCRdb lists only in-frame clones, some missing. The table records 630,000 or so clones, about 14% of them present only once. Source material: naive CD4+ T cells from blood. These receptors were obtained from a man aged 18 to 30 with type 1 diabetes. Each CDR3 is given with its conserved first and last residue. Fields, in order: V gene, J gene, clone size, D gene, CDR3 protein, CDR3 DNA. A D gene is named only where the DNA matches it firmly. A row's size may be missing; if present it is once, few, many or a size class.

TRBV5-4,TRBJ1-4,few,NA,CASSLAGSNEKLFF,TGTGCCAGCAGCTTGGCAGGGTCTAATGAAAAACTGTTTTTT
TRBV6-6,TRBJ1-2,NA,NA,CAGSSAGRDYGYTF,TGTGCCGGATCCTCGGCGGGAAGGGACTATGGCTACACCTTC
TRBV29-1,TRBJ2-7,few,NA,CSAKTRSYEQYF,TGCAGCGCTAAAACAAGGTCCTACGAGCAGTACTTC
TRBV14,TRBJ2-7,once,NA,CASSQTSSYEQYF,TGTGCCAGCAGCCAAACTAGCTCCTACGAGCAGTACTTC
TRBV9,TRBJ2-3,NA,TRBD2,CASSPGSGGTLADTQYF,TGTGCCAGCAGCCCCGGGAGCGGGGGGACGTTGGCAGATACGCAGTATTTT
TRBV6-6,TRBJ2-1,NA,NA,CASKAEHNEQFF,TGTGCCAGCAAAGCTGAACACAATGAGCAGTTCTTC
TRBV4-2,TRBJ2-3,few,NA,CASSPRLSDTQYF,TGTGCCAGCAGCCCTCGGCTCTCAGATACGCAGTATTTT
TRBV18,TRBJ2-2,few,NA,CASSPTGTSATGELFF,TGTGCCAGCTCACCGACCGGGACATCAGCCACCGGGGAGCTGTTTTTT
TRBV30,TRBJ2-2,NA,NA,CAWRWGVVTGELFF,TGTGCCTGGAGGTGGGGGGTGGTTACCGGGGAGCTGTTTTTT
TRBV7-9,TRBJ2-2,few,TRBD2,CASSFTSANGELFF,TGTGCCAGCAGCTTTACTAGCGCCAACGGGGAGCTGTTTTTT
TRBV5-1,TRBJ2-2,NA,NA,CASSRLGLPSGELFF,TGCGCCAGCAGCCGCCTGGGACTTCCCAGTGGGGAGCTGTTTTTT
TRBV6-1,TRBJ2-3,NA,NA,CASSESTDTQYF,TGTGCCAGCAGTGAAAGCACAGATACGCAGTATTTT
TRBV11-1,TRBJ2-5,NA,NA,CASSLALKGRETQYF,TGTGCCAGCAGCTTAGCGCTAAAAGGGCGGGAGACCCAGTACTTC
TRBV30,TRBJ1-1,NA,TRBD1,CAWSTGGAITEAFF,TGTGCCTGGAGTACAGGGGGCGCGATCACTGAAGCTTTCTTT
TRBV19,TRBJ2-5,few,NA,CASSISPPETQYF,TGTGCCAGTAGTATCTCCCCCCCAGAGACCCAGTACTTC
TRBV29-1,TRBJ1-3,NA,NA,CSVSGGSSGNTIYF,TGCAGCGTTTCTGGCGGCTCCTCTGGAAACACCATATATTTT
TRBV7-9,TRBJ2-6,NA,NA,CASSSRRGAQGANVLTF,TGTGCCAGCAGCTCCCGAAGGGGGGCGCAAGGGGCCAACGTCCTGACTTTC
TRBV28,TRBJ2-2,NA,TRBD2,CASSSAGGTGELFF,TGTGCCAGCAGTTCGGCCGGGGGGACCGGGGAGCTGTTTTTT
TRBV30,TRBJ2-7,few,NA,CAWSASYEQYF,TGTGCCTGGAGTGCTAGCTACGAGCAGTACTTC
TRBV28,TRBJ1-1,few,TRBD1,CASSPPGQGMNTEAFF,TGTGCCAGCAGCCCGCCGGGACAGGGAATGAACACTGAAGCTTTCTTT
TRBV6-5,TRBJ2-1,NA,NA,CASSYSGYNEQFF,TGTGCCAGCAGTTACTCCGGCTACAATGAGCAGTTCTTC
TRBV30,TRBJ2-7,NA,NA,CAWSVSRGDEQYF,TGTGCCTGGAGTGTCTCCAGGGGGGACGAGCAGTACTTC
TRBV18,TRBJ2-3,few,TRBD1,CASSADQGALGTDTQYF,TGTGCCAGCTCAGCCGATCAGGGGGCGCTCGGCACAGATACGCAGTATTTT
TRBV15,TRBJ2-5,NA,NA,CATSRGSTAGFETQYF,TGTGCCACCAGCAGGGGCAGCACCGCGGGGTTTGAGACCCAGTACTTC
TRBV10-2,TRBJ2-7,few,TRBD1,CASRGQVYEQYF,TGCGCCAGCAGGGGACAGGTGTACGAGCAGTACTTC
TRBV5-1,TRBJ2-3,NA,NA,CASTGELTDTQYF,TGCGCCAGCACCGGGGAGTTGACAGATACGCAGTATTTT
TRBV23-1,TRBJ2-5,NA,NA,CALRTDQKETQYF,TGCGCCCTGAGGACAGATCAAAAAGAGACCCAGTACTTC
TRBV29-1,TRBJ2-3,NA,NA,CSVDGGTDTQYF,TGCAGCGTTGACGGGGGAACAGATACGCAGTATTTT